This T cell receptor (beta chain) is from a study of blood T cell repertoires in COVID-19. For the study at large: T cells, B-cell-depleted T cells, or PBMCs supplied cDNA or gDNA.

The germline CDR1 and CDR2 sequences are ENHRY and SYGVKD. CDR3 length: 16 amino acids. V was cut by 6 bases and J by 3 bases, with 20 bases left in between. Original methodology: By means of reference gene primer amplification, nucleated cell counts were estimated. The assay was immunoSEQ multiplex PCR, and TCRdb's table has in-frame clones only and misses some. Clonal size and the V and J genes are those of that table, whereas D and trimming came from the DNA. The repertoire holds about 480,000 clones, roughly 88% seen once, with less than 2% in the top ten. This clone was detected only once. Participants reported their clinical history, and cohort assignment relied on those reports. Cohort 3 donors were reported recovered after two negative PCRs, clearance, or symptom resolution.

The chain combines TRBV10-3 with TRBJ2-5; D possibly corresponds to TRBD1 (6 bases). Specimen: PBMCs or T cells enriched from blood (not recorded which). The TCR was taken from a woman aged 40 to 55 who had recovered from COVID-19. The CDR3 loop is CAIRKSGGGIEETQYF. The CDR3 region has the DNA TGTGCCATCAGGAAGAGTGGGGGCGGAATTGAAGAGACCCAGTACTTC.